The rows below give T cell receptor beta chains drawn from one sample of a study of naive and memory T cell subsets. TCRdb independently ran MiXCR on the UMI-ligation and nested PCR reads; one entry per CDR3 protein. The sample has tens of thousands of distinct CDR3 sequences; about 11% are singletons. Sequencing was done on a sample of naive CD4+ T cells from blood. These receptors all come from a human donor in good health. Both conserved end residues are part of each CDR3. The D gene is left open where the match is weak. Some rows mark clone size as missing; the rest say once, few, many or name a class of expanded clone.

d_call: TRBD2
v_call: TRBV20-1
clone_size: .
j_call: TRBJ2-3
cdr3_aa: CSARAGLEAQYF
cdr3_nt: TGCAGTGCTAGGGCGGGACTAGAGGCGCAGTATTTT

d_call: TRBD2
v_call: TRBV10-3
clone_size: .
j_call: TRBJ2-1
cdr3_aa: CAISSSGPYNEQFF
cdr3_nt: TGTGCCATCAGTTCTAGCGGCCCCTACAATGAGCAGTTCTTC

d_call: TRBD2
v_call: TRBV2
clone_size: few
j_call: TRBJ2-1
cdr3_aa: CASTMGREHNEQFF
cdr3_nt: TGTGCCAGCACCATGGGGAGGGAACACAATGAGCAGTTCTTC

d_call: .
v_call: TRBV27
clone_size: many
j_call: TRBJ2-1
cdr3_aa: CASSPQVYNEQFF
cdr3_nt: TGTGCCAGCAGTCCGCAGGTCTACAATGAGCAGTTCTTC

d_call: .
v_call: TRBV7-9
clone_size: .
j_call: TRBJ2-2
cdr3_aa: CASSFVGTTNTGELFF
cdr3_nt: TGTGCCAGCAGCTTCGTCGGTACAACCAACACCGGGGAGCTGTTTTTT

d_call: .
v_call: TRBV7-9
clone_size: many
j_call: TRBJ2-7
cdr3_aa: CASSSRGTPLYEQYF
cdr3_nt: TGTGCCAGCAGCTCTCGGGGAACCCCTCTCTACGAGCAGTACTTC

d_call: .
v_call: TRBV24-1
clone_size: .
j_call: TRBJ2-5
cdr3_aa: CATSDPGKETQYF
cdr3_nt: TGTGCCACCAGTGATCCCGGGAAAGAGACCCAGTACTTC

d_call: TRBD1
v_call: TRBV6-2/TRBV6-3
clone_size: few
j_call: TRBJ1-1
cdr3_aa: CASSYGGTGNTEAFF
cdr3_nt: TGTGCCAGCAGTTACGGGGGGACAGGGAACACTGAAGCTTTCTTT

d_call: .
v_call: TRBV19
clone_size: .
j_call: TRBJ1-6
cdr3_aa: CASSERVYPLHF
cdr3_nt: TGTGCCAGTAGTGAGAGGGTTTACCCCCTCCACTTT

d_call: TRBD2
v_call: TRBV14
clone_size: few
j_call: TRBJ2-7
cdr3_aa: CASSGTSGRTSYEQYF
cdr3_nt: TGTGCCAGCAGTGGGACTAGCGGGAGGACTTCCTACGAGCAGTACTTC

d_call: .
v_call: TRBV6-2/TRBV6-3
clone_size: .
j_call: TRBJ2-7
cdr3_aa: CASSNIAYEQYF
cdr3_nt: TGTGCCAGCAGCAACATAGCCTACGAGCAGTACTTC

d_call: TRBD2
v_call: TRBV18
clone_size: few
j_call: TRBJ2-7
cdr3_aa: CASSPDLAGGSSYEQYF
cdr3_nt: TGTGCCAGCTCACCAGATTTAGCGGGAGGGAGCTCCTACGAGCAGTACTTC

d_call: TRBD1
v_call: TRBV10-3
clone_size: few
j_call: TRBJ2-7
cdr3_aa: CAISATGGAYEQYF
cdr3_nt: TGTGCCATCAGTGCGACAGGGGGGGCCTACGAGCAGTACTTC

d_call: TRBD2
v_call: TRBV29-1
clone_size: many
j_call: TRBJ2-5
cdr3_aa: CSVEAGGETQYF
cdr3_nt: TGCAGCGTGGAGGCGGGGGGAGAGACCCAGTACTTC

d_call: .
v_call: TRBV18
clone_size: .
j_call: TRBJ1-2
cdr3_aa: CASSLDSTNYGYTF
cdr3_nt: TGTGCCAGCTCACTGGACAGTACAAACTATGGCTACACCTTC

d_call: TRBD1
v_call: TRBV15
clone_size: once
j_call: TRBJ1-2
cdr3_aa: CATSREGQGGYGYTF
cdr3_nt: TGTGCCACCAGCAGAGAAGGGCAGGGGGGATATGGCTACACCTTC

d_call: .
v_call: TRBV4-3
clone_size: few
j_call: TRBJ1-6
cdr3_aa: CASSSTPRMAPLHF
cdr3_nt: TGCGCCAGCAGCTCGACCCCACGGATGGCGCCCCTCCACTTT